The rows below give T cell receptor beta chains drawn from one sample of a study of shared clonotypes between healthy human individuals. Sequencing used immunoSEQ multiplex PCR; TCRdb keeps in-frame clones, though not all of them. The table has around 640,000 clones, about 96% seen once. Sequenced material: naive CD8+ T cells sorted from blood. These receptors all come from a woman aged 25 to 45 in good health. Both conserved end residues are part of each CDR3. A D gene is named only where the DNA matches it firmly. Where a row states a size, it is once, few, many or the class of an expanded clone; other rows omit it.

CDR3 protein	CDR3 DNA	J gene	CDR3 length	V gene	clone size	D gene
CASSEDVSYNEQFF	TGTGCCAGCAGTGAAGATGTATCCTACAATGAGCAGTTCTTC	TRBJ2-1	14	TRBV25-1	-	-
CAINYSGKNTGELFF	TGTGCCATCAATTACAGCGGGAAAAACACCGGGGAGCTGTTTTTT	TRBJ2-2	15	TRBV10-3	-	TRBD2
CASRAPGVTEAFF	TGTGCCAGCCGCGCCCCGGGGGTCACTGAAGCTTTCTTT	TRBJ1-1	13	TRBV2	few	-
CASSKRSGTDTYEQYF	TGTGCCAGCAGCAAACGCTCCGGGACCGATACCTACGAGCAGTACTTC	TRBJ2-7	16	TRBV7-9	-	-
CASSRLVGPLNEQFF	TGCGCCAGCAGCCGCCTCGTAGGGCCCTTGAATGAGCAGTTCTTC	TRBJ2-1	15	TRBV4-1	-	-
CASSPSGQINQPQHF	TGTGCCAGCAGTCCCTCGGGACAGATCAATCAGCCCCAGCATTTT	TRBJ1-5	15	TRBV27	-	TRBD1
CAIIVGSEQYF	TGTGCCATTATAGTAGGGAGCGAGCAGTACTTC	TRBJ2-7	11	TRBV27	-	-
CAWSDRTPNEQFF	TGTGCCTGGAGCGATAGGACCCCCAATGAGCAGTTCTTC	TRBJ2-1	13	TRBV30	-	-
CASSFNTDRATGEAFF	TGTGCCAGCAGCTTCAATACCGACCGGGCCACCGGTGAAGCTTTCTTT	TRBJ1-1	16	TRBV28	-	-
CASSPPNRDRGGEQYF	TGTGCCAGCTCACCACCCAACCGGGACAGGGGAGGCGAGCAGTACTTC	TRBJ2-7	16	TRBV18	-	TRBD1
CASSVGGRVVDTQYF	TGTGCCAGCAGCGTAGGGGGCAGGGTCGTAGATACGCAGTATTTT	TRBJ2-3	15	TRBV9	-	-